Following are 17 T cell receptor beta chains from one sample sequenced in a study of T cell responses to AZD1222 COVID-19 vaccine. The assay was immunoSEQ multiplex PCR, and TCRdb's table has in-frame clones only and misses some. Seen here are some 97,000 clones, nearly 95% observed once, and the top ten hold about 1.5%. The sample was peripheral blood, taken on day 0 of AZD1222 vaccination. The receptors derive from an adult in good health.

The chain links TRBV10-3 to TRBJ2-1; possible D gene TRBD2, 6 bases. This CDR3 contains 14 residues. The germline gives CDR1 ENHRY, CDR2 SYGVKD. The ends were cut back, 1 base at V and 6 bases at J, with 10 bases in the middle. CDR3 bases: TGTGCCATCAGTGAGTGGGACTTCGGCAATGAGCAGTTCTTC. The encoded protein is CAISEWDFGNEQFF.

The J gene is TRBJ2-1, the V gene TRBV6-5, with 8 bases fitting TRBD2. This CDR3 has 15 residues. The junction had 11 bases not matched to a gene; V was cut back by 6 bases and J by 7 bases. Germline CDR1 reads MNHEY; CDR2 reads SVGAGI. The CDR3 protein is CASRAGGGKGNEQFF. CDR3 bases: TGTGCCAGCAGAGCCGGGGGGGGAAAGGGGAATGAGCAGTTCTTC.

The V and J genes are TRBV10-3 and TRBJ1-6; D gene uncertain. The CDR3 extends over 16 amino acids. The V end was cut by 0 bases, the J end by 4 bases, with 10 bases between. Germline CDR1 is ENHRY and CDR2 is SYGVKD. In DNA, the CDR3 is TGTGCCATCAGTGAGTCCGCAACCCGATATAATTCACCCCTCCACTTT. This encodes CAISESATRYNSPLHF.

The table lists this clone with a count of one. The chain joins TRBV2 to TRBJ1-1, with 11 nucleotides matching TRBD1. Germline V gives CDR1 SNHLY, CDR2 FYNNEI. The CDR3 sequence is 16 residues long. Trimming took 7 bases from V and 6 from J; bases not matched to a gene: 13. CDR3 DNA: TGTGCCAGCATTGGAAATATCGGGACAGGGGGTGCTGAAGCTTTCTTT. This encodes CASIGNIGTGGAEAFF.

This chain connects TRBV5-1 to TRBJ2-2; D ambiguous. CDR1 and CDR2 from the germline V gene are SGHRS and YFSETQ. The V end lost 5 bases, the J end lost 6 bases, and 5 bases lay between the germline ends. There are 11 residues in the CDR3. This chain's CDR3 is CASRDSGELFF. Written as DNA, the CDR3 is TGCGCCAGCAGGGATTCCGGGGAGCTGTTTTTT.

The V gene is TRBV28, the J gene TRBJ1-5, with D hard to call. The CDR3 has 15 residues. The germline CDR1 and CDR2 sequences are MDHEN and SYDVKM. Trimming stripped 3 bases from V and 4 bases from J, with 13 bases between. CDR3 sequence: CASSFVGRSNQPQHF. DNA for the CDR3: TGTGCCAGCAGTTTTGTTGGGAGGTCAAATCAGCCCCAGCATTTT.

The gene calls are TRBV7-8 and TRBJ2-1; D is unclear. The CDR3 consists of 11 residues. Germline CDR1 is SGHVS and CDR2 is FQNEAQ. With 8 bases removed from V and 4 bases from J, the gap between germline ends came to 6 bases. The chain's CDR3 is CASGSYNEQFF. CDR3 sequence (DNA): TGTGCCAGCGGGTCGTACAATGAGCAGTTCTTC.

The rearrangement uses TRBV15 and TRBJ2-3; D possibly corresponds to TRBD2 (7 bases). CDR3 length: 16 amino acids. Germline CDR1 LNHNV, CDR2 YYDKDF (reference sequence). Trimming left V 5 bases short and J 1 base short, with 16 bases between. CDR3 loop: CATSPTREGGTDTQYF. CDR3 DNA: TGTGCCACCAGCCCCACGAGGGAGGGGGGCACAGATACGCAGTATTTT.

The CDR3 nucleotides read TGTGCCAGCAGGTATGACATGAACACTGAAGCTTTCTTT. As protein: CASRYDMNTEAFF. The chain couples TRBV28 to TRBJ1-1; D gene uncertain. Germline V gives CDR1 MDHEN, CDR2 SYDVKM. Trimming took off 6 bases at V and 0 bases at J, with 8 bases between the two ends. The CDR3 is 13 residues long.

The chain combines TRBV5-6 with TRBJ1-1; D is possibly TRBD1 (6 bases). Germline assignment: CDR1 SGHDT and CDR2 YYEEEE. V was shortened by 6 bases and J by 6 bases, with 12 bases between the two germline ends. The CDR3 runs 12 residues. The CDR3 protein is CASNPQGPEAFF. For the CDR3, the DNA is TGTGCCAGCAACCCACAGGGACCTGAAGCTTTCTTT.

The rearrangement links TRBV5-4 to TRBJ2-1, with unresolved D. The V end was cut by 0 bases, the J end by 4 bases, with 5 bases between. From germline, CDR1 is SGHNT and CDR2 YYREEE (reference sequence). The CDR3 sequence is 13 residues long. The CDR3 DNA sequence: TGTGCCAGCAGCTTGGACCGTTACAATGAGCAGTTCTTC. It is translated as CASSLDRYNEQFF. The full variable domain, its missing parts supplied by reference TRBV5-4 and TRBJ2-1, is ETGVTQSPTHLIKTRGQQVTLRCSSQSGHNTVSWYQQALGQGPQFIFQYYREEENGRGNFPPRFSGLQFPNYSSELNVNALELDDSALYLCASSLDRYNEQFFGPGTRLTVL.

V is TRBV9 and J is TRBJ1-6; possibly TRBD1 for D (5 bases). Germline CDR1 and CDR2: SGDLS and YYNGEE. V dropped 3 bases and J dropped 9 bases, with 13 bases sitting between them. CDR3 length: 14 amino acids. CDR3 bases: TGTGCCAGCAGCGGACAGACCTCTCCTTCACCCCTCCACTTT. This sequence encodes CASSGQTSPSPLHF.

The V gene is TRBV9, the J gene TRBJ1-3; D ambiguous. Deletions cut 0 bases from V and 0 bases from J, with 13 bases between. The V gene's germline CDR1 is SGDLS and CDR2 YYNGEE. The CDR3 runs 17 residues. CDR3 nucleotide sequence: TGTGCCAGCAGCGTAGCTACCGCTAGGTCCTCTGGAAACACCATATATTTT. This codes for CASSVATARSSGNTIYF.

This clone was seen just once. Here the CDR3 DNA reads TGTGCCAGCAGCCAAGATTATTTTGGACAGCAAGAAGCTTTCTTT. This gives the protein CASSQDYFGQQEAFF. This chain joins TRBV3-1 (or the pseudogene TRBV3-2) and TRBJ1-1, with D possibly TRBD1 on 6 matching bases. CDR1 LGHDT and CDR2 YNNKEL come from the germline V gene (reference sequence). Trimming removed 0 bases at V and 8 bases at J, with 16 bases between. This CDR3 region has 15 residues.

This clone was picked up a small number of times. This chain joins TRBV2 and TRBJ2-7; D uncertain. Germline assignment: CDR1 SNHLY and CDR2 FYNNEI. The V end was cut by 6 bases, the J end by 2 bases, with 8 bases between. The CDR3 sequence is 12 residues long. Here the CDR3 reads CASRILAYEQYF. CDR3 in DNA: TGTGCCAGCAGAATCCTGGCCTACGAGCAGTACTTC.

CDR3 amino acids: CASSPNRGGVNTEAFF. For the CDR3, the DNA is TGTGCCAGCTCACCAAATAGGGGGGGCGTAAACACTGAAGCTTTCTTT. This chain connects TRBV18 to TRBJ1-1; D is perhaps TRBD1 (6 bases). V was shortened by 2 bases and J by 2 bases, with 15 bases between the two germline ends. CDR1 and CDR2 from the germline V gene are KGHSH and LQKENI. The CDR3 length is 16 residues.

CDR3 region: CASKGRGTGDQPQHF. As DNA, the CDR3 is TGTGCCAGCAAGGGTCGTGGGACAGGGGATCAGCCCCAGCATTTT. This chain uses TRBV6-5 with TRBJ1-5; 10 nucleotides match TRBD1. V was clipped by 7 bases and J by 5 bases; unmatched bases: 8. Germline V gene data show CDR1 as MNHEY and CDR2 as SVGAGI. There are 15 residues in the CDR3.